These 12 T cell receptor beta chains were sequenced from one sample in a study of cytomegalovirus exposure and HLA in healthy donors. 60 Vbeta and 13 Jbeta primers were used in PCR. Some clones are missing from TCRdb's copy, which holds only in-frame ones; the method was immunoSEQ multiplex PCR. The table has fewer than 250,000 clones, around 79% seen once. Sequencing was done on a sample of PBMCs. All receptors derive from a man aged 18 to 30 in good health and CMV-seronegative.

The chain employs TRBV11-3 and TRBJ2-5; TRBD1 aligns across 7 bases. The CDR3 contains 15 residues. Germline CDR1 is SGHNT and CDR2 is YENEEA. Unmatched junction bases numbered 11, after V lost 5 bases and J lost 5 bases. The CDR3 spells CASSGYRGGQETQYF. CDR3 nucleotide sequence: TGTGCCAGCAGCGGATACAGGGGTGGTCAGGAGACCCAGTACTTC.

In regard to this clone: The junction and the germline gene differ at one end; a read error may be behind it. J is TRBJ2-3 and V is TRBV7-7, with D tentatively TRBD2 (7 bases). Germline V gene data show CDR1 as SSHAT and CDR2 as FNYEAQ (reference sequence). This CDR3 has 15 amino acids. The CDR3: CASSLLGGATDTQYF. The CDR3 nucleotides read TGTGCTAGCAGCCTACTAGGGGGGGCCACAGATACGCAGTATTTT.

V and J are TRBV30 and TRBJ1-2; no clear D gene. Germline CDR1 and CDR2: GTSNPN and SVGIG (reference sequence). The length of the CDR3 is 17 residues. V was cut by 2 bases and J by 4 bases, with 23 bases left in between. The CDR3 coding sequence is TGTGCCTGGAGTATCCTCAGGTTGCTCCGAGACCCCTATGGCTACACCTTC. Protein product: CAWSILRLLRDPYGYTF.

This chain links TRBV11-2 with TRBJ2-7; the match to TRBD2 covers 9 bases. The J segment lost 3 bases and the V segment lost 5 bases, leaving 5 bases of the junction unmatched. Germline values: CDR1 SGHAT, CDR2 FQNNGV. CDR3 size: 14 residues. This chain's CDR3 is CASSPKTSGYEQYF. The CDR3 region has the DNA TGTGCCAGCAGCCCCAAGACTAGCGGCTACGAGCAGTACTTC. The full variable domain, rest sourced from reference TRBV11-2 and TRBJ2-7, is EAGVAQSPRYKIIEKRQSVAFWCNPISGHATLYWYQQILGQGPKLLIQFQNNGVVDDSQLPKDRFSAERLKGVDSTLKIQPAKLEDSAVYLCASSPKTSGYEQYFGPGTRLTVT.

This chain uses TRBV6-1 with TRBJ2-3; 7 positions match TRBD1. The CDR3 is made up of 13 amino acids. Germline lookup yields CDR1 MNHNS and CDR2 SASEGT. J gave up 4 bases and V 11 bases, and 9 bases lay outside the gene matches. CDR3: CAGTKGAPDTQYF. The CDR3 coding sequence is TGTGCCGGGACCAAGGGGGCCCCAGATACGCAGTATTTT.

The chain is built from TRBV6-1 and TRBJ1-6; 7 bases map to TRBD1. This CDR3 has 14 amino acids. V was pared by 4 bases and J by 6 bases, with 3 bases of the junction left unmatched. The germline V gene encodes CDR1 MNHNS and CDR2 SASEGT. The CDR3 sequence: CASSAGQVNSPLHF. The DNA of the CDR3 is TGTGCCAGCAGTGCTGGACAGGTTAATTCACCCCTCCACTTT.

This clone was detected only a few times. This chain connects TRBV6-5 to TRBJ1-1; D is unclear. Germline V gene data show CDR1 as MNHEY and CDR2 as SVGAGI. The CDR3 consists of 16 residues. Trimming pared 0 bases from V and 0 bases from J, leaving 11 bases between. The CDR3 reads CASSYSRISMNTEAFF. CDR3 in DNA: TGTGCCAGCAGTTACTCCAGGATTTCCATGAACACTGAAGCTTTCTTT.

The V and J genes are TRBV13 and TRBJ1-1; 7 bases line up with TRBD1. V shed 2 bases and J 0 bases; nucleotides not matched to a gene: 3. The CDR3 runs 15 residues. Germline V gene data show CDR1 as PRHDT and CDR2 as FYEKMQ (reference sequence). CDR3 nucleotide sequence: TGTGCCAGCAGCTTATCAGGGGGACTGAACACTGAAGCTTTCTTT. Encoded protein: CASSLSGGLNTEAFF.

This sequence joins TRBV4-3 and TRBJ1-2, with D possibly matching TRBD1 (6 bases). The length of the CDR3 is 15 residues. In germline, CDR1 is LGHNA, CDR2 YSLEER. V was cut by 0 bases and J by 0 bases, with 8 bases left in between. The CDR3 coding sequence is TGCGCCAGCAGCCAAGAGGGGGCCTCTAACTATGGCTACACCTTC. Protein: CASSQEGASNYGYTF.

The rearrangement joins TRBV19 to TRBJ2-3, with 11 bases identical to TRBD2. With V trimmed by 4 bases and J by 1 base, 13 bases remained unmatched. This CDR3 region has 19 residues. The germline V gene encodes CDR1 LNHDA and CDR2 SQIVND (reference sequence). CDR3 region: CASSTDTSLLAGGTDTQYF. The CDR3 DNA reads TGTGCCAGTAGTACCGACACATCGCTACTAGCGGGGGGCACAGATACGCAGTATTTT.

In nucleotides, the CDR3 is TGTGCCAGTAGTATAGATCGGGGAATCGATTGGAATGAGCAGTTCTTC. It codes for CASSIDRGIDWNEQFF. The rearrangement links TRBV19 to TRBJ2-1, with a tentative D call TRBD2 (5 bases). The V end was cut by 0 bases, the J end by 7 bases, with 16 bases between. The CDR3 is 16 residues long. In germline, CDR1 is LNHDA, CDR2 SQIVND (reference sequence).

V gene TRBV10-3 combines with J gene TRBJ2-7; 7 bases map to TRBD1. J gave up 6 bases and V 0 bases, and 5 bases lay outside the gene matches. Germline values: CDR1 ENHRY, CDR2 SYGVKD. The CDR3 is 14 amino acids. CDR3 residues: CAISESRDRAEQYF. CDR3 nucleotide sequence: TGTGCCATCAGTGAGTCGAGAGACAGGGCCGAGCAGTACTTC.